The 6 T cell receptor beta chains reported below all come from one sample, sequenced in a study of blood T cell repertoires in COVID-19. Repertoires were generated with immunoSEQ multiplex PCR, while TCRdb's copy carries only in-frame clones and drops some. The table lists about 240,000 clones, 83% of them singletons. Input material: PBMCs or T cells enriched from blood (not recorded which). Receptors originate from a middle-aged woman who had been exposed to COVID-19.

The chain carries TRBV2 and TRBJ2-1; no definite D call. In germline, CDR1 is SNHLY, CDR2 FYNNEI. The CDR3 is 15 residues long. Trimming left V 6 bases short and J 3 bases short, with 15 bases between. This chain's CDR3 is CASRRMLVGYNEQFF. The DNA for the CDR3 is TGTGCCAGCAGACGGATGCTAGTGGGCTACAATGAGCAGTTCTTC.

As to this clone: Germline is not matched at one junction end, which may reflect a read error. The chain's CDR3 is CASSYLLARGERHTDTQYF. Written as DNA, the CDR3 is TGTGCCAGCAGCTACTTACTAGCCCGAGGGGAGAGGCACACAGATACGCAGTATTTT. This rearrangement joins TRBV6-2 or TRBV6-3 to TRBJ2-3, with D tentatively TRBD2 (6 bases). CDR3 length: 19 amino acids. Per germline, CDR1 MNHEY and CDR2 SVGEGT.

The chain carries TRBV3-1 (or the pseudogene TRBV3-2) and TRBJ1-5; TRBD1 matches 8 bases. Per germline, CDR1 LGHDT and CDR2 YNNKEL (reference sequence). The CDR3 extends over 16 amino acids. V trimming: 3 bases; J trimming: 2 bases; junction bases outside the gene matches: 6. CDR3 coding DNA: TGTGCCAGCAGCCATCACGGACAGGGTGGCAATCAGCCCCAGCATTTT. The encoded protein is CASSHHGQGGNQPQHF.

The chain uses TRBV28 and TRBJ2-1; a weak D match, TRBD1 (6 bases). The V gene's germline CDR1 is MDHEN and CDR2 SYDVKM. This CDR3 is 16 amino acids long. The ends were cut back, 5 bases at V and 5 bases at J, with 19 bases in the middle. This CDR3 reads CASSHHGWGLDNEQFF. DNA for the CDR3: TGTGCCAGCAGTCACCATGGATGGGGGCTAGACAATGAGCAGTTCTTC.

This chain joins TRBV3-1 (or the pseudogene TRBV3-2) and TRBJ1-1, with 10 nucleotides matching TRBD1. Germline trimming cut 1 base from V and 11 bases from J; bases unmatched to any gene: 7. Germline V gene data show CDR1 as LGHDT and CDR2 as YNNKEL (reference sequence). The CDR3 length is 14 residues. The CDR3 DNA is TGTGCCAGCAGCCAAGCAGACAGGGGGCCCGGGGCTTTCTTT. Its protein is CASSQADRGPGAFF.

CDR3 loop: CASSFGTSGGQETQYF. The CDR3 bases are TGTGCCAGCAGCTTCGGGACTAGCGGGGGCCAAGAGACCCAGTACTTC. The chain joins TRBV11-3 to TRBJ2-5; 14 bases fit TRBD2. Germline V lookup: CDR1 SGHNT, CDR2 YENEEA. CDR3 size: 16 residues. The junction had 1 base not matched to a gene; V was cut back by 3 bases and J by 1 base.